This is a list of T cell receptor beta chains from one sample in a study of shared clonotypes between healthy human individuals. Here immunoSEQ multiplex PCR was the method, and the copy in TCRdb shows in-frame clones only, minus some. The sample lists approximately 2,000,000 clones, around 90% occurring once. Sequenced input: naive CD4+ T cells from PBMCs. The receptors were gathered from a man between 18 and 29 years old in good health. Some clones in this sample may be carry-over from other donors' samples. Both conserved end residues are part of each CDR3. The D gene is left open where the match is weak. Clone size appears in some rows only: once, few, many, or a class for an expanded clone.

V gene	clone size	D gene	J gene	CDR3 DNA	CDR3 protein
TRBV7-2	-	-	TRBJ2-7	TGTGCCAGCAGCTTACTAGGGGGTACCTACGAGCAGTACTTC	CASSLLGGTYEQYF
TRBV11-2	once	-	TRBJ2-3	TGTGCCAGCTCCAGGGCAGATACGCAGTATTTT	CASSRADTQYF
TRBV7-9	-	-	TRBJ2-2	TGTGCCAGCAGCTCCAACACCGGGGAGCTGTTTTTT	CASSSNTGELFF
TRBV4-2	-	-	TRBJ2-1	TGTGCCAGCAGCCAAGTATTAGACAATGAGCAGTTCTTC	CASSQVLDNEQFF
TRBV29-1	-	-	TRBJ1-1	TGCAGCGTTGAACGAGGGATGAGCACTGAAGCTTTCTTT	CSVERGMSTEAFF
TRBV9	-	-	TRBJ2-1	TGTGCCAGCAGCGTAGCGCAGGCCCACAATGAGCAGTTCTTC	CASSVAQAHNEQFF
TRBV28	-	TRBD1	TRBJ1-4	TGTGCCAGCAGTCGGCTCCAGGGGGTTGCAACTAATGAAAAACTGTTTTTT	CASSRLQGVATNEKLFF
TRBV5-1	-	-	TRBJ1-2	TGCGCCAGCAGCCCGTTGACGGCGGGTCACTATGGCTACACCTTC	CASSPLTAGHYGYTF
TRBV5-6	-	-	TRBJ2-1	TGTGCCAGCAGCTCTGTTATTAGGGGGGGCCCCTCCTACAATGAGCAGTTCTTC	CASSSVIRGGPSYNEQFF
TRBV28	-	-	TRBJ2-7	TGTGCCAGCAGTAGAACGGCCAGGAGCTCCTACGAGCAGTACTTC	CASSRTARSSYEQYF
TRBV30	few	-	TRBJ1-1	TGTGCCTGGAGTGCGGGGGGGAACACTGAAGCTTTCTTT	CAWSAGGNTEAFF
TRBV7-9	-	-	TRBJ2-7	TGTGCCAGCAGTCAAAAGGCGGCGACCGAGCAGTACTTC	CASSQKAATEQYF
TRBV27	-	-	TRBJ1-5	TGTGCCAGCAGTCCCCTCAGGGGCACTGATCAGCCCCAGCATTTT	CASSPLRGTDQPQHF
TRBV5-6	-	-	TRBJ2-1	TGTGCCAGCAGCTTGTGGCCCCCCCGATTGACCTACAATGAGCAGTTCTTC	CASSLWPPRLTYNEQFF
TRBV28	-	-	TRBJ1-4	TGTGCCAGCAGACCGGGGGGGCGATCAACTAATGAAAAACTGTTTTTT	CASRPGGRSTNEKLFF
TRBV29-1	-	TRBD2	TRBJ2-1	TGCAGCGCCCTGGGACTAGCGGGAGTGTATGAGCAGTTCTTC	CSALGLAGVYEQFF
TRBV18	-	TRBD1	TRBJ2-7	TGTGCCAGCTCACCGGACAGGGTGGTCGCGAACGAGCAGTACTTC	CASSPDRVVANEQYF
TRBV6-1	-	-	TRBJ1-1	TGTGCCAGCAGTGAACCCTCTTTGAACACTGAAGCTTTCTTT	CASSEPSLNTEAFF
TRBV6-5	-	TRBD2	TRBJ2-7	TGTGCCAGCAGTTTACGGGGACTAGCGGCCTACGAGCAGTACTTC	CASSLRGLAAYEQYF
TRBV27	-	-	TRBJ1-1	TGTGCCAGCAGTTTTGAAGGATACACTGAAGCTTTCTTT	CASSFEGYTEAFF
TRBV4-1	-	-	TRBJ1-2	TGCGCCAGCAGCCAAGATCTGGGGGGAGTCTATGGCTACACCTTC	CASSQDLGGVYGYTF
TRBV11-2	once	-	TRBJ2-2	TGTGCCAGCAGCTTCCCCCGGGGCGGCACCGGGGAGCTGTTTTTT	CASSFPRGGTGELFF
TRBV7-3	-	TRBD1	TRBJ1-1	TGTGCCAGCAGCTTAGACAGGGGGAACACTGAAGCTTTCTTT	CASSLDRGNTEAFF
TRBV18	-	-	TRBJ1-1	TGTGCCAGCTCACCACAGGGACAAGTGAACACTGAAGCTTTCTTT	CASSPQGQVNTEAFF
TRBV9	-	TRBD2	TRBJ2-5	TGTGCCAGCAGCCCTGGGGGGGGAGAGACCCAGTACTTC	CASSPGGGETQYF
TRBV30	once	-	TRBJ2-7	TGTGCCTGGAGTGCGGGGTTCTCCTACGAGCAGTACTTC	CAWSAGFSYEQYF
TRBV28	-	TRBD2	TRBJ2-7	TGTGCCAGCAGGCTAGCGGGGGGCGAGCAGTACTTC	CASRLAGGEQYF
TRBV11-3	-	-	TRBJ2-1	TGTGCCAGCAGCTTGGGGAGCTACAATGAGCAGTTCTTC	CASSLGSYNEQFF
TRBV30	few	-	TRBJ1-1	TGTGCCTGGAGTGTATGGGCCACGGGGGTCGCTTTCTTT	CAWSVWATGVAFF
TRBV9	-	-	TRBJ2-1	TGTGCCAGCAGCGTTACCGGGGGCCGGGATGAGCAGTTCTTC	CASSVTGGRDEQFF
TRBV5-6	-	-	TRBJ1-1	TGTGCCAGCAGCCGTGACATGAAGAACACTGAAGCTTTCTTT	CASSRDMKNTEAFF
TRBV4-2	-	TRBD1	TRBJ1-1	TGTGCCAGCAGCCAAGATGCAGGGGGACACACTGAAGCTTTCTTT	CASSQDAGGHTEAFF
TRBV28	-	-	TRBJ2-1	TGTGCCAGCAGTCCCCACCAAGGAGTTTTCTCCTACAATGAGCAGTTCTTC	CASSPHQGVFSYNEQFF
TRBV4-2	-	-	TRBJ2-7	TGTGCCAGCAGCCAGGTAGACCAGACCTACGAGCAGTACTTC	CASSQVDQTYEQYF
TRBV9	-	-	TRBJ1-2	TGTGCCAGCAGCGGCAGTCTCGGGCGGGCGGCGTATGGCTACACCTTC	CASSGSLGRAAYGYTF
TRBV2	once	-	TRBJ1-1	TGTGCCAGCGGTGCGACCCGAGGGGACACTGAAGCTTTCTTT	CASGATRGDTEAFF
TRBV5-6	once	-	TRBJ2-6	TGTGCCAGCAGCAGAAAGACGGCCTCTGGGGCCAACGTCCTGACTTTC	CASSRKTASGANVLTF
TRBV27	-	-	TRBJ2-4	TGTGCCAGCAGTTTAATTCGTGAACTAGCCAAAAACATTCAGTACTTC	CASSLIRELAKNIQYF
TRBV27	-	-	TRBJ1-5	TGTGCCAGCGGACTCAATCAGCCCCAGCATTTT	CASGLNQPQHF
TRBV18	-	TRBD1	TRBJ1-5	TGTGCCAGCTCACCAAGGCAGGGGGACCAGCCCCAGCATTTT	CASSPRQGDQPQHF
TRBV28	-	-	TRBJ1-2	TGTGCCAGCAGTGCCGCCGGGTCCTTGTTTAGCTACACCTTC	CASSAAGSLFSYTF
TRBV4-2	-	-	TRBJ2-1	TGTGCCAGCAGCCAAGATCCCCCCGGGAATGAGCAGTTCTTC	CASSQDPPGNEQFF
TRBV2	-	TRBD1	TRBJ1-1	TGTGCCAGCAGGCTCGTTGAGACAGGGGGAAACACTGAAGCTTTCTTT	CASRLVETGGNTEAFF
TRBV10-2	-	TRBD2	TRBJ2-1	TGCGCCAGCAGTGGGCGGGAGGCCCCCATATACAATGAGCAGTTCTTC	CASSGREAPIYNEQFF
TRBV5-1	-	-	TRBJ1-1	TGCGCCAGCAGCCCGACGTCGGCGCCCCTTCAAGCTTTCTTT	CASSPTSAPLQAFF
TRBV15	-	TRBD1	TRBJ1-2	TGTGCCACCAGCAGAGGGGACAGGAACTATGGCTACACCTTC	CATSRGDRNYGYTF
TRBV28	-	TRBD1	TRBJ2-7	TGTGCCAGCAGGTCAGGGGGCCCCCCCAACGAGCAGTACTTC	CASRSGGPPNEQYF
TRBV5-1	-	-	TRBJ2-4	TGCGCCAGCAGATCCCTAGAAGTAGCCAAAAACATTCAGTACTTC	CASRSLEVAKNIQYF
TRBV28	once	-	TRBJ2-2	TGTGCCAGCAGTCCCGGCGGGGTCACCGGGGAGCTGTTTTTT	CASSPGGVTGELFF
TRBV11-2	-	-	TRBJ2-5	TGTGCCAGCAGCCCCGGGTCAGGTTGGCAGGGCGGGACCCAGTACTTC	CASSPGSGWQGGTQYF
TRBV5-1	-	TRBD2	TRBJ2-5	TGCGCCAGCAGCTTGACTAGCGGGATTGGAGAGACCCAGTACTTC	CASSLTSGIGETQYF
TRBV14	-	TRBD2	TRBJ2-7	TGTGCCAGCAGCCCGCGACTAGCGGGAATCTCCTACGAGCAGTACTTC	CASSPRLAGISYEQYF
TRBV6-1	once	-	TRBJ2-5	TGTGCCAGCAGTGCGGTGAGCGTCGGGGAGACCCAGTACTTC	CASSAVSVGETQYF